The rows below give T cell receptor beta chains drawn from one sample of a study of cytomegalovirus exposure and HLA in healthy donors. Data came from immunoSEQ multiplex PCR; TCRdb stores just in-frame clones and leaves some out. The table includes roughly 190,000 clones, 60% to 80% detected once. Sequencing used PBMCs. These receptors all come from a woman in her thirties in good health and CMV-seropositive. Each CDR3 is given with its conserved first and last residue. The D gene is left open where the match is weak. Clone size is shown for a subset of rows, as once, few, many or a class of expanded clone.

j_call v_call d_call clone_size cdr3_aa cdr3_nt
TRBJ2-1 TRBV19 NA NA CASTGRGSYNEQFF TGTGCCAGTACAGGCAGGGGCTCCTACAATGAGCAGTTCTTC
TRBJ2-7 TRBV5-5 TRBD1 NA CASSLGGQGYEQYF TGTGCCAGCAGCTTGGGCGGACAGGGCTACGAGCAGTACTTC
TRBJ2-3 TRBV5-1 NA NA CASSLASPSTDTQYF TGCGCCAGCAGCTTAGCGAGTCCTAGCACAGATACGCAGTATTTT
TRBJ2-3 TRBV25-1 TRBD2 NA CASRTSGTDTQYF TGTGCCAGCAGGACTAGCGGTACAGATACGCAGTATTTT
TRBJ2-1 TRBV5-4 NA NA CASSRPTGNEQFF TGTGCCAGCAGCCGCCCTACGGGGAATGAGCAGTTCTTC
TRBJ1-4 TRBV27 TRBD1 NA CASSSSQGWGEKLFF TGTGCCAGCAGTTCCTCACAGGGGTGGGGTGAAAAACTGTTTTTT
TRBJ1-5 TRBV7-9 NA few CASSFGQGPQHF TGTGCCAGCAGCTTCGGGCAGGGCCCCCAGCATTTT
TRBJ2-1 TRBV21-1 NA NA CASRQPGQGAKEQFF TGTGCCAGCAGACAACCGGGACAGGGGGCCAAGGAGCAGTTCTTC
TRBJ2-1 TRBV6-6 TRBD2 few CASRLTSGSMNEQFF TGTGCCAGCAGACTTACTAGCGGGAGTATGAATGAGCAGTTCTTC
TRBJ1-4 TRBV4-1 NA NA CASSDVGRNEKLFF TGCGCCAGCAGCGATGTTGGCCGTAATGAAAAACTGTTTTTT
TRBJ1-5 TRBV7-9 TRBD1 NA CASSPGQGAGNQPQHF TGTGCCAGCAGCCCGGGACAGGGGGCGGGCAATCAGCCCCAGCATTTT
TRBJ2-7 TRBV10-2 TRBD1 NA CASRQDRSSYEQYF TGCGCCAGCCGCCAGGACAGGTCCTCCTACGAGCAGTACTTC
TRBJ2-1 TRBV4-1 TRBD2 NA CASSQDRTSGSYNEQFF TGCGCCAGCAGCCAAGATAGGACTAGCGGGTCCTACAATGAGCAGTTCTTC
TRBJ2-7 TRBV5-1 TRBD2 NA CASSPYSGTSRYEQYF TGCGCCAGCAGCCCCTACTCGGGGACTAGCAGATACGAGCAGTACTTC
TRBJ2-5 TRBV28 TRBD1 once CASSAPGTGIETQYF TGTGCCAGCAGTGCCCCCGGGACAGGAATCGAGACCCAGTACTTC
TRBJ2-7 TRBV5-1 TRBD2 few CASSGGGAYEQYF TGCGCCAGCTCCGGGGGGGGAGCCTACGAGCAGTACTTC
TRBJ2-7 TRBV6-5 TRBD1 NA CASSFSRQGSHEQYF TGTGCCAGCAGTTTCTCCCGACAGGGGTCCCACGAGCAGTACTTC
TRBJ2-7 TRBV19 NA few CASSNGYEQYF TGTGCCAGTAGTAACGGCTACGAGCAGTACTTC
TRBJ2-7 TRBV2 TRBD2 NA CASKRTSDHEQYF TGTGCCAGCAAAAGGACTAGCGACCACGAGCAGTACTTC
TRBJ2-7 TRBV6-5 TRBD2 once CASGEGSGSEQYF TGTGCCAGTGGGGAGGGTAGCGGGAGCGAGCAGTACTTC
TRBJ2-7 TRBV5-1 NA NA CASSYGPQTSYEQYF TGCGCCAGCAGTTATGGGCCGCAAACCTCCTACGAGCAGTACTTC
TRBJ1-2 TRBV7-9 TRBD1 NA CASRDPGGRYGYTF TGTGCCAGCAGAGATCCAGGGGGCCGGTATGGCTACACCTTC
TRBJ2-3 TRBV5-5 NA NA CASSLARFTDTQYF TGTGCCAGCAGCTTGGCCCGTTTCACAGATACGCAGTATTTT
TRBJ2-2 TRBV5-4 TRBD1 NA CALGTGVNTGELFF TGTGCACTGGGGACAGGGGTGAACACCGGGGAGCTGTTTTTT
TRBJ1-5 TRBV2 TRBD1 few CASSEFSGTGVIGNQPQHF TGTGCCAGCAGTGAATTTTCAGGGACAGGGGTAATTGGCAATCAGCCCCAGCATTTT
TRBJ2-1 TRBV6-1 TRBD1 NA CASRIPGQGDNEQFF TGTGCCAGCAGAATTCCGGGACAGGGGGACAATGAGCAGTTCTTC
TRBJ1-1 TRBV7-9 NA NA CASSDLTANTEAFF TGTGCCAGCAGCGACCTGACAGCGAACACTGAAGCTTTCTTT
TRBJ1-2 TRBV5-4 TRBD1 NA CASSEVKRTGGDKGYTF TGTGCCAGCAGCGAGGTCAAGAGGACAGGGGGAGATAAGGGCTACACCTTC
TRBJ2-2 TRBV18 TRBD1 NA CASSRGQGDYGELFF TGTGCCAGCTCACGCGGACAGGGGGACTACGGGGAGCTGTTTTTT
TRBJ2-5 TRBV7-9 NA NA CASSFSQETQYF TGTGCCAGCAGCTTCTCCCAAGAGACCCAGTACTTC
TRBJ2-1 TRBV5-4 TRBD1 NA CASSTRQGSSYNEQFF TGTGCCAGCAGCACAAGACAGGGGAGCTCCTACAATGAGCAGTTCTTC
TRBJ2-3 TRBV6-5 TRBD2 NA CASSYSASGRTDTQYF TGTGCCAGCAGTTACTCCGCTAGCGGACGCACAGATACGCAGTATTTT
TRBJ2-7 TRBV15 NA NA CATSSSSRLEQYF TGTGCCACCAGCAGTTCTAGCCGTCTCGAGCAGTACTTC
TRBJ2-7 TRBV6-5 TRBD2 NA CASSTPDGTMHF TGTGCCAGCAGTACCCCCGACGGGACTATGCACTTC
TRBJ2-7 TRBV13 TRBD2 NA CASSSRTSGPYEQYF TGTGCCAGCAGCTCCAGGACTAGCGGACCCTACGAGCAGTACTTC
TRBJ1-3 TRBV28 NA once CASSWADRRSGNTIYF TGTGCCAGCAGTTGGGCCGACAGACGGTCCGGAAACACCATATATTTT
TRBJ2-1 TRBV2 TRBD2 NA CASSVREGYNEQFF TGTGCCAGCAGTGTGCGGGAGGGCTACAATGAGCAGTTCTTC